One sample yielded the 15 T cell receptor beta chains listed below, sequenced in a study of response to subunit inactivated influenza vaccine. Each CDR3 protein is one row after TCRdb ran MiXCR on the RT-PCR reads. In the table there are more than 150,000 distinct CDR3 sequences, about 9.3% of which are singletons. The sequencing used non-naive T cells sorted from PBMCs, collected on the day of vaccination. These receptors all come from a man over 45 who received an inactivated influenza vaccine.

This clonotype was seen only a few times. V is TRBV25-1 and J is TRBJ2-5; D perhaps matches TRBD2 (7 bases). Germline V gives CDR1 MGHDK, CDR2 SYGVNS. Deletions cut 0 bases from V and 2 bases from J, with 16 bases between. The CDR3 extends over 17 amino acids. CDR3 amino acids: CASSEYFSGGRQETQYF. Here the CDR3 DNA reads TGTGCCAGCAGTGAATATTTTTCGGGGGGCCGACAAGAGACCCAGTACTTC.

This clonotype was picked up many times. The V gene is TRBV2, the J gene TRBJ2-7; 8 bases map to TRBD1. CDR1 is SNHLY, CDR2 FYNNEI, per germline. The CDR3 is made up of 14 amino acids. V lost 6 bases, J lost 3 bases, and 7 bases stayed unmatched. The CDR3 loop reads CASSALDRVYEQYF. For the CDR3, the DNA is TGTGCCAGCAGCGCACTGGACAGGGTCTACGAGCAGTACTTC.

This clonotype has at least ten counts. The V gene is TRBV4-3, the J gene TRBJ2-3, with 9 bases that match TRBD2. The length of the CDR3 is 16 residues. Unmatched junction bases numbered 5, after V lost 0 bases and J lost 4 bases. Germline lookup yields CDR1 LGHNA and CDR2 YSLEER. The CDR3 loop is CASSQEAGGFADTQYF. The CDR3 DNA follows: TGCGCCAGCAGCCAAGAAGCGGGAGGATTTGCAGATACGCAGTATTTT.

In its sample, this clonotype was seen many times. The genes are TRBV30 and TRBJ2-7; 7 bases map to TRBD1. The CDR3 totals 13 residues. The germline V gene encodes CDR1 GTSNPN and CDR2 SVGIG (reference sequence). Unmatched junction bases numbered 4, after V lost 2 bases and J lost 3 bases. In nucleotides, the CDR3 is TGTGCCTGGAGTCGGGACAGAGACTACGAGCAGTACTTC. This sequence encodes CAWSRDRDYEQYF.

The chain joins TRBV2 to TRBJ2-1, with TRBD2 matching 12 bases. Germline assignment: CDR1 SNHLY and CDR2 FYNNEI. This CDR3 comprises 15 residues. J gave up 6 bases and V 4 bases, and 4 bases lay outside the gene matches. This CDR3 reads CASSATSGGFNEQFF. CDR3 bases: TGTGCCAGCAGTGCCACTAGCGGGGGGTTCAATGAGCAGTTCTTC.

This clonotype showed up many times. The rearrangement uses TRBV2 and TRBJ2-7, with no clear D. Trimming removed 5 bases from V and 0 bases from J, with 8 bases in between. From germline, CDR1 is SNHLY and CDR2 FYNNEI. This CDR3 has 13 amino acids. CDR3 region: CASSFDISYEQYF. The CDR3 nucleotides are TGTGCCAGCAGTTTTGACATCTCCTACGAGCAGTACTTC.

The chain links TRBV12-3 or TRBV12-4 to TRBJ2-7; 12 bases align to TRBD2. J gave up 7 bases and V 6 bases, and 7 bases lay outside the gene matches. This CDR3 contains 14 residues. The CDR3 DNA follows: TGTGCCAGCAGGCTGACTAGCGGGGGAGAAGAGCAGTACTTC. Its protein is CASRLTSGGEEQYF.

In its sample, this clonotype was seen many times. The rearrangement links TRBV12-3 or TRBV12-4 to TRBJ2-7; the D gene could be TRBD1 or TRBD2 (5 bases each). The CDR3 runs 18 residues. V was clipped by 1 base and J by 2 bases, with 21 bases between them. The CDR3 DNA reads as TGTGCCAGCAGTTTAGGGGGACCGTGGGGGACGGAGCCCTACGAGCAGTACTTC. Its protein is CASSLGGPWGTEPYEQYF.

This clonotype was detected many times. The rearrangement joins TRBV6-2 or TRBV6-3 to TRBJ2-7, with D possibly called TRBD1 or TRBD2 (6 bases each). Trimming cost V 6 bases and J 3 bases, with 18 bases left between them. The CDR3 spans 15 residues. The V gene's germline CDR1 is MNHEY and CDR2 SVGEGT. CDR3 DNA: TGTGCCAGCAGACAACGCGGGACACCTAACTACGAGCAGTACTTC. This sequence encodes CASRQRGTPNYEQYF.

As for this clonotype: The junction and the germline gene differ at one end; a read error may be behind it. This chain joins TRBV4-2 and TRBJ2-1, with D perhaps TRBD2 (6 bases). The CDR3 contains 16 residues. Per germline, CDR1 LGHNA and CDR2 YNFKEQ. The CDR3 loop reads CASSQEVGWGDREEFF. The CDR3 DNA follows: TGTGCCAGCAGCCAAGAAGTTGGTTGGGGGGATCGTGAGGAGTTCTTC.

This chain connects TRBV20-1 to TRBJ2-4, with a possible D match to TRBD2 (5 bases). The CDR3 is 13 amino acids. Per germline, CDR1 DFQATT and CDR2 SNEGSKA (reference sequence). V lost 2 bases and J 7 bases, leaving 12 bases between the germline ends. Written as DNA, the CDR3 is TGCAGTGCTAGACGAACTAGTCTGAACATTCAGTACTTC. Its translation: CSARRTSLNIQYF.

This clonotype was counted only a few times. The chain carries TRBV5-5 and TRBJ2-3, with a tentative D call TRBD2 (5 bases). Trimming pared 1 base from V and 2 bases from J, leaving 14 bases between. Germline V gene sequence: CDR1 SGHKS, CDR2 YYEKEE (reference sequence). The CDR3 has 16 residues. The CDR3 coding sequence is TGTGCCAGCAGCTTGAGGAGCGGAGTGGACACAGATACGCAGTATTTT. It encodes CASSLRSGVDTDTQYF. The entire variable domain, with the rest obtained from reference TRBV5-5 and TRBJ2-3, is as follows: DAGVTQSPTHLIKTRGQQVTLRCSPISGHKSVSWYQQVLGQGPQFIFQYYEKEERGRGNFPDRFSARQFPNYSSELNVNALLLGDSALYLCASSLRSGVDTDTQYFGPGTRLTVL.

J is TRBJ2-3 and V is TRBV4-3; 11 nucleotides align to TRBD2. Trimming removed 0 bases from V and 7 bases from J; junction bases left unmatched: 6. The germline V gene has CDR1 LGHNA and CDR2 YSLEER. The CDR3 runs to 16 residues. Here the CDR3 DNA reads TGCGCCAGCAGCCAAGAAGCTAGCGGGGGGACATATACGCAGTATTTT. It specifies CASSQEASGGTYTQYF.

This clonotype was seen repeatedly, ten times or more. The rearrangement joins TRBV20-1 to TRBJ1-5, with D perhaps matching TRBD1 (5 bases). V was trimmed by 2 bases and J by 0 bases, leaving 11 bases between them. The CDR3 contains 15 residues. Germline CDR1 reads DFQATT; CDR2 reads SNEGSKA (reference sequence). CDR3 sequence: CSARRDEYSNQPQHF. CDR3 nucleotides: TGCAGTGCTAGAAGGGACGAATATAGCAATCAGCCCCAGCATTTT.

This clonotype was seen more than once but under ten times. The chain is built from TRBV27 and TRBJ2-3; 10 bases are shared with TRBD2. J gave up 7 bases and V 5 bases, and 12 bases lay outside the gene matches. The CDR3 sequence is 16 residues long. CDR1 MNHEY and CDR2 SMNVEV come from the germline V gene (reference sequence). CDR3 loop: CASSPVGVAGGHTQYF. The CDR3 DNA sequence: TGTGCCAGCAGTCCCGTGGGGGTAGCGGGGGGACATACGCAGTATTTT.